The 3 T cell receptor beta chains below all came from one sample that was sequenced in a study of T-cell reconstitution after alpha-beta-depleted transplantation in children. This sample's TCRbeta library carried unique molecular identifier barcodes. TCRdb processed the PCR reads anew with MiXCR; each CDR3 protein has one entry. This table holds almost 600,000 distinct CDR3 sequences, approximately 30% found once. Here the sequenced sample was PBMCs, taken before TCRalphabeta/CD19-depleted stem cell transplant. These TCRs come from a boy in the first two years of life with Wiskott-Aldrich syndrome, due to receive a stem cell transplant.

The V and J genes are TRBV12-5 and TRBJ2-3, with TRBD2 matching 11 bases. Per the germline V gene, CDR1 is LGHNT and CDR2 is FRNRAP. This CDR3 has 18 residues. Germline trimming cut 2 bases from V and 2 bases from J; bases unmatched to any gene: 9. This CDR3 reads CASGLILAGVLPTDTQYF. CDR3 DNA sequence: TGTGCTAGTGGTTTGATACTAGCGGGAGTTCTTCCCACAGATACGCAGTATTTT.

The chain couples TRBV20-1 to TRBJ2-1; no clear D gene. Looked up from germline, CDR1 is DFQATT and CDR2 is SNEGSKA (reference sequence). The CDR3 is 14 residues long. Deletions cut 2 bases from V and 0 bases from J, with 8 bases between. The CDR3 DNA sequence: TGCAGTGCTAGAATGGCTCGCTCCTACAATGAGCAGTTCTTC. Its protein is CSARMARSYNEQFF.

There are a few counts of this clonotype. The rearrangement links TRBV24-1 to TRBJ2-2, with 9 positions matching TRBD1. CDR3 length: 17 residues. V was clipped by 5 bases and J by 2 bases; unmatched bases: 8. Germline CDR1 is KGHDR and CDR2 is SFDVKD. CDR3 sequence: CATSAGDRAQNTGELFF. In nucleotides, the CDR3 is TGTGCCACCAGTGCGGGGGACAGGGCTCAAAACACCGGGGAGCTGTTTTTT.